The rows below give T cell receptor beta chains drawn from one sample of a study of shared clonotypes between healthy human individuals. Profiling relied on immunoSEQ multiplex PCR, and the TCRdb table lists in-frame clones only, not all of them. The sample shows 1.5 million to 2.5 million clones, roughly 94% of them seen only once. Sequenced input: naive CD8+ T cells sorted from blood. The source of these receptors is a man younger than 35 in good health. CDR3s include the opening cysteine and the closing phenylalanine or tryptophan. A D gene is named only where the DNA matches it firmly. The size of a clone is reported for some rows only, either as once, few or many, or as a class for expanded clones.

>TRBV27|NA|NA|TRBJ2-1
TGTGCCAGCAGGCTGGTAAGCTCCTACAATGAGCAGTTCTTC
CASRLVSSYNEQFF
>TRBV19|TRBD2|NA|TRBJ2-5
TGTGCCAGTAGTATGGTTTACCCTAGCGGATATCAAGAGACCCAGTACTTC
CASSMVYPSGYQETQYF
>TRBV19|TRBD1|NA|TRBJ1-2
TGTGCCAGTAGTATCCTAGGGACAGGGGGCATCGTCGACACCTTC
CASSILGTGGIVDTF
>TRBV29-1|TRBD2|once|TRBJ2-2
TGCAGCGTTGTCCTCGCGGTGGAGGGAGGGACCGGGGAGCTGTTTTTT
CSVVLAVEGGTGELFF
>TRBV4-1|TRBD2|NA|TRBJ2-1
TGCGCCAGCAGCCAATTTGCCGGGGGGTCAGGTGGAGGCAATGAGCAGTTCTTC
CASSQFAGGSGGGNEQFF
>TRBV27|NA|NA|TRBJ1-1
TGTGCCAGCAGCTGGGACGTAAACACTGAAGCTTTCTTT
CASSWDVNTEAFF
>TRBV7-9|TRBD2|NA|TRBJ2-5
TGTGCCAGCAGCTGGGCAGCGGGGGTACCCGAGACCCAGTACTTC
CASSWAAGVPETQYF
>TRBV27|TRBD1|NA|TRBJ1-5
TGTGCCAGTTCGACAGGGATGAGCAATCAGCCCCAGCATTTT
CASSTGMSNQPQHF
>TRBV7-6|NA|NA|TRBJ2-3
TGTGCCAGCAGCTTAACACCAGGGAACACAGATACGCAGTATTTT
CASSLTPGNTDTQYF
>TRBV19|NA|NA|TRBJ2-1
TGTGCCAGTAGTATAGATCTCGACTCCTACAATGAGCAGTTCTTC
CASSIDLDSYNEQFF
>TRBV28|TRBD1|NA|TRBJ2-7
TGTGCCAGCAGTTACGGACAGGACCTCCGGGACGAGCAGTACTTC
CASSYGQDLRDEQYF
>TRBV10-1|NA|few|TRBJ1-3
TGCGCCAGTAAAGGTGTCTCTGGAAACACCATATATTTT
CASKGVSGNTIYF
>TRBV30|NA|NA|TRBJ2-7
TGTGCCTGGAACTGGGGGGACCACGAGCAGTACTTC
CAWNWGDHEQYF
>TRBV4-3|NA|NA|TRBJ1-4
TGCGCCAGCAGCCGTCTACAGGGAGCTAATGAAAAACTGTTTTTT
CASSRLQGANEKLFF
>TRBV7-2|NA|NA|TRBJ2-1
TGTGCCAGCAGCCCCGAGGGGCAAGGGTACAATGAGCAGTTCTTC
CASSPEGQGYNEQFF
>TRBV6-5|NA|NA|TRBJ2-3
TGTGCCAGCAGTTACGGGATTAGCGGCGATACGCAGTATTTT
CASSYGISGDTQYF
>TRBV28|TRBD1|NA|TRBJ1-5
TGTGCCAGCAGTTTAACAGGGGCGAGCAATCAGCCCCAGCATTTT
CASSLTGASNQPQHF
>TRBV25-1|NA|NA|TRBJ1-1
TGTGCCAGCAGTGAATGGGGGATACGAACTGAAGCTTTCTTT
CASSEWGIRTEAFF
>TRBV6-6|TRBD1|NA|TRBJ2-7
TGTGCCAGCAGACGGTGGGACAGGGGTTACGAGCAGTACTTC
CASRRWDRGYEQYF
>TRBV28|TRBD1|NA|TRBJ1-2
TGTGCCAGCAGTCTCACCGGGACAGCCTATGGCTACACCTTC
CASSLTGTAYGYTF
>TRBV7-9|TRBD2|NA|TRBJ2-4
TGTGCCAGCAGCTTCATTGGACTAGCGGCAGCCAAAAACATTCAGTACTTC
CASSFIGLAAAKNIQYF
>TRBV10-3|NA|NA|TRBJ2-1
TGTGCCATCAGTGAAGGACGGGGCTCCTACAATGAGCAGTTCTTC
CAISEGRGSYNEQFF
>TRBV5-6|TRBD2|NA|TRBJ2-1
TGTGCCAGCAGCTTGCTCGCTCTAGCGGGAGAGGAAAATGAGCAGTTCTTC
CASSLLALAGEENEQFF
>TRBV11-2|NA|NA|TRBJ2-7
TGTGCCAGCAGCTTAGATCGACTAGTTTGGTACGAGCAGTACTTC
CASSLDRLVWYEQYF
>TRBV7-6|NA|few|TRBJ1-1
TGTGCCAGCAGCTTACAGGGGAACACTGAAGCTTTCTTT
CASSLQGNTEAFF
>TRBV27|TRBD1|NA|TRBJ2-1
TGTGCCAGCAGTTTACCCCCATCGACAGGGGCCAATGAGCAGTTCTTC
CASSLPPSTGANEQFF
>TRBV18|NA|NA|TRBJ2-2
TGTGCCAGCTCACCCGTGACACGGGTAGCGGGGGAGCTGTTTTTT
CASSPVTRVAGELFF
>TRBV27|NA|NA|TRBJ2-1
TGTGCCAGCAATCAAGGGGGGCTGTACAATGAGCAGTTCTTC
CASNQGGLYNEQFF
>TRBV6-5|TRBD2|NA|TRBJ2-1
TGTGCCAGCAGCCCAAGGGGACTAGCGGGGGCGGAGCAGTTCTTC
CASSPRGLAGAEQFF
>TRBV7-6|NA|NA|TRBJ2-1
TGTGCCAGCAGCCCGGACCGAAGCTCCTACAATGAGCAGTTCTTC
CASSPDRSSYNEQFF
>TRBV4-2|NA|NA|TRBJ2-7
TGTGCCAGCAGCCAAGGGGACATTTACGAGCAGTACTTC
CASSQGDIYEQYF
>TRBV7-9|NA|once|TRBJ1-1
TGTGCCAGCAGCGCGTCCGGGAAGAACACTGAAGCTTTCTTT
CASSASGKNTEAFF